Shown below are 27 T cell receptor beta chains from a single sample sequenced in a study of T cell responses to AZD1222 COVID-19 vaccine. Sequenced by immunoSEQ multiplex PCR; TCRdb stores in-frame clones only, minus some. The table records tens of thousands of clones, 75% to 90% of them present only once. The material was peripheral blood, obtained on day 0 of MenACWY control vaccination. These TCRs come from an adult in good health.

This chain connects TRBV29-1 to TRBJ2-1; TRBD2 matches 7 bases. Germline-derived CDR1 and CDR2 are SQVTM and ANQGSEA. V shed 3 bases, J shed 7 bases, and the junction held 9 bases outside the gene matches. This CDR3 comprises 14 residues. CDR3 bases: TGCAGCGTTGAGTTTCGCGGGAGCAGTAATGAGCAGTTCTTC. It translates to CSVEFRGSSNEQFF.

The chain combines TRBV28 with TRBJ2-5; possible D gene TRBD2, 5 bases. The V gene's germline CDR1 is MDHEN and CDR2 SYDVKM. This CDR3 has 14 residues. Trimming took 5 bases from V and 5 from J, leaving 15 bases between them. Here the CDR3 reads CASSIPIEGETQYF. As DNA, the CDR3 is TGTGCCAGCAGTATCCCTATCGAGGGTGAGACCCAGTACTTC.

The V and J genes are TRBV29-1 and TRBJ2-1; 10 bases map to TRBD2. The CDR3 has 15 residues. Germline V gene lookup returns CDR1 SQVTM and CDR2 ANQGSEA. The V and J ends lost 3 bases and 7 bases, in that order; junction bases with no gene match: 9. The CDR3 region is CSVEASGSLSNEQFF. As DNA, the CDR3 is TGCAGCGTTGAGGCTAGCGGGAGTCTATCAAATGAGCAGTTCTTC.

The rearrangement links TRBV29-1 to TRBJ1-3; D is uncertain. The CDR3 has 12 amino acids. Germline CDR1 SQVTM, CDR2 ANQGSEA. With 4 bases removed from V and 4 bases from J, the gap between germline ends came to 8 bases. This CDR3 is CSVVGRGNTIYF. The CDR3 DNA reads TGCAGCGTTGTAGGGAGAGGAAACACCATATATTTT.

The chain combines TRBV2 with TRBJ1-3; D remains unclear. The CDR3 contains 15 residues. The germline V gene has CDR1 SNHLY and CDR2 FYNNEI. The V gene lost 3 bases and the J gene lost 4 bases, with 13 bases spanning the gap. The CDR3 DNA sequence: TGTGCCAGCAGTGAGGGAGCCGGCCGGGGAAACACCATATATTTT. Translated, it gives CASSEGAGRGNTIYF.

CDR3 coding DNA: TGTGCCAGCAGCCAAGAGGTCCAGATCACTGGAAACACCATATATTTT. This gives the protein CASSQEVQITGNTIYF. The V call is TRBV4-2, the J call TRBJ1-3; D uncertain. The CDR3 is 16 amino acids. Germline V gene lookup returns CDR1 LGHNA and CDR2 YNFKEQ. V was clipped by 0 bases and J by 2 bases, with 11 bases between them.

This clone came up once. This rearrangement joins TRBV23-1 to TRBJ1-2; 8 nucleotides agree with TRBD1. TRBV23-1 is sorted into the ORF group, with uncertain function. The CDR3 contains 15 residues. V was pared by 4 bases and J by 3 bases, with 7 bases of the junction left unmatched. The CDR3 loop is CASSPGQGFHYGYTF. For the CDR3, the DNA is TGCGCCAGCAGTCCAGGACAGGGTTTCCACTATGGCTACACCTTC.

The chain carries TRBV28 and TRBJ2-2, with 7 bases fitting TRBD1. The CDR3 has 15 residues. Trimming removed 8 bases from V and 1 base from J; junction bases left unmatched: 7. Germline CDR1 MDHEN, CDR2 SYDVKM. The CDR3 loop reads CASSHRQGNTGELFF. The DNA for the CDR3 is TGTGCCAGCTCGCACCGACAGGGGAACACCGGGGAGCTGTTTTTT.

This clone was detected only a few times. The chain combines TRBV15 with TRBJ2-7, with 7 bases fitting TRBD2. The germline gives CDR1 LNHNV, CDR2 YYDKDF (reference sequence). V was clipped by 1 base and J by 1 base; unmatched bases: 7. This CDR3 is 16 amino acids long. CDR3 nucleotides: TGTGCCACCAGCAGAGTACCGGGACTACTATCCTACGAGCAGTACTTC. Its translation: CATSRVPGLLSYEQYF. The full variable domain, with the rest looked up from reference TRBV15 and TRBJ2-7, is DAMVIQNPRYQVTQFGKPVTLSCSQTLNHNVMYWYQQKSSQAPKLLFHYYDKDFNNEADTPDNFQSRRPNTSFCFLDIRSPGLGDTAMYLCATSRVPGLLSYEQYFGPGTRLTVT.

J is TRBJ2-7 and V is TRBV6-2 or TRBV6-3, with a tentative D call TRBD2 (5 bases). Deletions cut 2 bases from V and 3 bases from J, with 14 bases between. The CDR3 consists of 15 residues. Germline-derived CDR1 and CDR2 are MNHEY and SVGEGT. The DNA of the CDR3 is TGTGCCAGCAGTTACGATAAGCGAGGGATCTACGAGCAGTACTTC. Protein sequence: CASSYDKRGIYEQYF.

In the case of this clone: A read error may produce the germline difference seen at one junction end. This sequence joins TRBV4-1 and TRBJ2-1, with 16 bases lining up with TRBD2. Germline values: CDR1 MGHRA, CDR2 YSYEKL. The CDR3 consists of 19 residues. This CDR3 reads CASSSPGLAGGPSHNEQFF. CDR3 nucleotide sequence: TGCGCCAGCAGCAGCCCGGGACTAGCGGGAGGGCCCTCCCACAATGAGCAGTTCTTC.

This chain uses TRBV29-1 with TRBJ2-7; possibly TRBD2 for D (5 bases). V lost 4 bases and J lost 3, with 13 bases in between. Germline V gene data show CDR1 as SQVTM and CDR2 as ANQGSEA. The CDR3 spans 13 residues. CDR3 sequence: CSVVSGKGYEQYF. For the CDR3, the DNA is TGCAGCGTTGTATCCGGGAAAGGCTACGAGCAGTACTTC.

The CDR3: CASLARGVYQETQYF. The CDR3 DNA sequence: TGTGCCAGCCTCGCACGAGGGGTGTACCAAGAGACCCAGTACTTC. This chain uses TRBV19 with TRBJ2-5, with D tentatively TRBD1 or TRBD2 (5 bases each). CDR1 is LNHDA and CDR2 is SQIVND in the germline V gene (reference sequence). Trimming took 9 bases from V and 0 from J, leaving 17 bases between them. CDR3 length: 15 amino acids.

This sequence joins TRBV20-1 and TRBJ2-7, with 8 nucleotides matching TRBD2. The CDR3 loop spans 16 amino acids. V lost 3 bases to trimming and J lost 6 bases; unmatched junction nucleotides: 16. Germline CDR1 and CDR2: DFQATT and SNEGSKA (reference sequence). In DNA, the CDR3 is TGCAGTGCTAGTCCGACCGGGACTAGAAGGTTACGCGAGCAGTACTTC. This translates into CSASPTGTRRLREQYF.

The rearrangement links TRBV27 to TRBJ2-7; D might be TRBD1 (6 bases). The V gene lost 8 bases and the J gene lost 3 bases, with 17 bases spanning the gap. Germline V lookup: CDR1 MNHEY, CDR2 SMNVEV (reference sequence). This CDR3 comprises 14 residues. In nucleotides, the CDR3 is TGTGCCAGCTCCTCGTGGACAGCGAGCTACGAGCAGTACTTC. It yields the protein CASSSWTASYEQYF.

The V gene is TRBV19, the J gene TRBJ2-7; no firm D call. From germline, CDR1 is LNHDA and CDR2 SQIVND (reference sequence). V lost 9 bases and J lost 1, with 19 bases in between. The CDR3 length is 15 residues. DNA of the CDR3: TGTGCCAGCCGAGTTACAGATCAACCATCCTACGAGCAGTACTTC. It translates to CASRVTDQPSYEQYF.

This clone has only one observation. This chain connects TRBV27 to TRBJ2-4; TRBD1 or TRBD2 may be the D gene (6 bases each). Per the germline V gene, CDR1 is MNHEY and CDR2 is SMNVEV (reference sequence). Trimming cost V 4 bases and J 1 base, with 11 bases left between them. The CDR3 totals 15 residues. In DNA form, the CDR3 reads TGTGCCAGCAGTTCAAGGGGGGCCGCCAAAAACATTCAGTACTTC. This gives the protein CASSSRGAAKNIQYF.

This clone was counted between two and nine times. This chain joins TRBV25-1 and TRBJ2-1, with D hard to call. Germline lookup yields CDR1 MGHDK and CDR2 SYGVNS. Trimming took 3 bases from V and 4 from J, leaving 10 bases between them. The CDR3 has 14 residues. The CDR3 sequence is CASSDPLRYNEQFF. The CDR3 region has the DNA TGTGCCAGCAGTGACCCCCTACGTTACAATGAGCAGTTCTTC.

This clone has a handful of counts. The chain links TRBV6-4 to TRBJ2-6; 7 bases agree with TRBD1. V shed 0 bases and J 2 bases; nucleotides not matched to a gene: 1. Germline V gene lookup returns CDR1 MRHNA and CDR2 SNTAGT. This CDR3 has 16 residues. CDR3 amino acids: CASSDSGGAGANVLTF. DNA of the CDR3: TGTGCCAGCAGTGACTCAGGGGGCGCTGGGGCCAACGTCCTGACTTTC.

The chain carries TRBV10-3 and TRBJ2-4; maybe TRBD1 (6 bases). This CDR3 contains 14 residues. V lost 3 bases and J 5 bases, leaving 11 bases between the germline ends. Germline values: CDR1 ENHRY, CDR2 SYGVKD. CDR3 in amino acids: CAISEQGRENIQYF. The CDR3 DNA follows: TGTGCCATCAGTGAACAGGGTAGGGAAAACATTCAGTACTTC.

The chain carries TRBV5-1 and TRBJ1-1, with D unclear. Trimming stripped 1 base from V and 4 bases from J, with 14 bases between. This CDR3 comprises 15 residues. The germline gives CDR1 SGHRS, CDR2 YFSETQ. The CDR3 protein is CASSLIPNEGTEAFF. In nucleotides, the CDR3 is TGCGCCAGCAGCTTGATTCCCAATGAGGGCACTGAAGCTTTCTTT.

This rearrangement joins TRBV29-1 to TRBJ1-2; 9 bases match TRBD1. Trimming at V came to 7 bases and at J to 0 bases, leaving 9 bases not matched to a gene. The CDR3 consists of 15 residues. The germline V gene has CDR1 SQVTM and CDR2 ANQGSEA. The DNA of the CDR3 is TGCAGCGCTACGGACAGGGGATGGTCTAACTATGGCTACACCTTC. Protein sequence: CSATDRGWSNYGYTF.

The chain is built from TRBV7-2 and TRBJ2-1, with 7 bases aligning to TRBD2. The CDR3 extends over 15 amino acids. V lost 2 bases, J lost 7 bases, and 8 bases stayed unmatched. CDR1 is SGHTA, CDR2 FQGNSA, per germline. In nucleotides, the CDR3 is TGTGCCAGCAGCTTACGCGGACTAGACGGGAATGAGCAGTTCTTC. Its translation: CASSLRGLDGNEQFF.

This chain links TRBV6-5 with TRBJ2-2; D assignment may be TRBD1 or TRBD2 (5 bases each). The germline gives CDR1 MNHEY, CDR2 SVGAGI. V dropped 8 bases and J dropped 3 bases, with 10 bases sitting between them. This CDR3 has 13 residues. The CDR3 bases are TGTGCCAGCGAGGGACGGTACACCGGGGAGCTGTTTTTT. It codes for CASEGRYTGELFF.

The chain couples TRBV27 to TRBJ2-1; TRBD1 matches at 8 bases. Germline trimming cut 10 bases from V and 4 bases from J; bases unmatched to any gene: 9. Germline V CDR1 and CDR2: MNHEY, SMNVEV (reference sequence). CDR3 length: 14 amino acids. The DNA for the CDR3 is TGTGCCACCCGGGGACAGGACGTTTACAATGAGCAGTTCTTC. It codes for CATRGQDVYNEQFF.

The chain carries TRBV27 and TRBJ1-5; D possibly corresponds to TRBD1 (6 bases). The germline CDR1 and CDR2 sequences are MNHEY and SMNVEV (reference sequence). The CDR3 is 14 residues long. Trimming shortened V by 6 bases and J by 1 base, and 10 bases separated the two germline ends. CDR3 in amino acids: CASRRGQSNQPQHF. In nucleotides, the CDR3 is TGTGCCAGCAGGAGGGGACAAAGCAATCAGCCCCAGCATTTT.

V is TRBV12-3 or TRBV12-4 and J is TRBJ1-2; D unresolved. Trimming removed 4 bases from V and 4 bases from J, with 10 bases in between. The CDR3 length is 13 residues. CDR3 nucleotide sequence: TGTGCCAGCAGTTCTTTAGGATTCTATGGCTACACCTTC. Translated, it gives CASSSLGFYGYTF.